The rows below give T cell receptor beta chains drawn from one sample of a study of early T cells in non-severe SARS-CoV-2 infection. TCRdb fed the 5' RACE reads into MiXCR, producing one record per CDR3 protein. This sample carries 75,000 to 80,000 distinct CDR3 sequences, around 15% of them seen once, and the ten largest clones take approximately 12%. The sample comprised whole blood. The receptors were gathered from an adult who was a healthcare worker with PCR-confirmed SARS-CoV-2 infection or an uninfected control (not recorded which). Each CDR3 is given with its conserved first and last residue. The order of the fields is V gene, D gene, J gene, clone size, CDR3 DNA, CDR3 protein. D genes are given only for firm matches. Expanded clones get a size class; other rows say once, few or many, or leave the size out.

>TRBV6-6|TRBD2|TRBJ2-1|NA
TGTGCCAGCCTAAAGGGGTTTAGCGGGGAAGGCAAGGATGAGCAGTTCTTC
CASLKGFSGEGKDEQFF
>TRBV3-1|TRBD1|TRBJ1-6|NA
TGTGCCAGCGGCGAAGGGGGCAGCTCACCCCTCCACTTT
CASGEGGSSPLHF
>TRBV29-1|NA|TRBJ2-3|NA
TGCAGCGCCCCCCTGATCGACACGCAGTATTTT
CSAPLIDTQYF
>TRBV10-1|TRBD1|TRBJ2-5|few
TGCGCCAGCAGTGCCGGGACAGGGGGCGCAGAGACCCAGTACTTC
CASSAGTGGAETQYF
>TRBV9|TRBD1|TRBJ1-4|few
TGTGCCAGCAGCCGACAGGGGGAAAAACTGTTTTTT
CASSRQGEKLFF
>TRBV12-3/TRBV12-4|NA|TRBJ1-1|few
TGTGCCAGCAGTTTAGCTCTCCCCGGGAGGGAAGCTTTCTTT
CASSLALPGREAFF
>TRBV7-2|TRBD2|TRBJ2-7|many
TGTGCCAGCAGCTTAAACAGCGGGAGGAACGAGCAGTACTTC
CASSLNSGRNEQYF
>TRBV20-1|NA|TRBJ1-3|few
TGCAGTGCTAGAACCCGGGGTGTCTCTGGAAACACCATATATTTT
CSARTRGVSGNTIYF
>TRBV28|TRBD1|TRBJ2-7|NA
TGTGCCAGCAGTTCAACCGGGACAGGGGTTATATACGAGCAGTACTTC
CASSSTGTGVIYEQYF
>TRBV3-1|NA|TRBJ2-7|NA
TGTGCCAGCAGCCGACAACTGGGCTACGAGCAGTACTTC
CASSRQLGYEQYF
>TRBV7-6|NA|TRBJ2-7|few
TGTGCCAGCAGCTTAGGACAGGACTACGAGCAGTACTTC
CASSLGQDYEQYF
>TRBV7-6|TRBD2|TRBJ2-1|many
TGTGCCAGTGCCCGGCTGGGACAGGAAAGACTAGCGGGAGTTGGTGAGCAGTTCTTC
CASARLGQERLAGVGEQFF
>TRBV7-9|TRBD1|TRBJ1-1|NA
TGTGCCAGCAGCCCTATGCCAGGGGGAGGAATGAACACTGAAGCTTTCTTT
CASSPMPGGGMNTEAFF
>TRBV29-1|NA|TRBJ2-3|once
TGCAGCGTTGATATCCGTGATACGCAGTATTTT
CSVDIRDTQYF
>TRBV12-3/TRBV12-4|TRBD1|TRBJ2-7|few
TGTGCCAGCAGAGGACAGGGGGCCGCCTACGAGCAGTACTTC
CASRGQGAAYEQYF
>TRBV30|TRBD2|TRBJ2-1|few
TGTGCCTGGACCCTAGCGGGAGGGCCTGATGAGCAGTTCTTC
CAWTLAGGPDEQFF
>TRBV7-3|NA|TRBJ2-3|NA
TGTGCCAGCAGCCCTAGGATCACAGATACGCAGTATTTT
CASSPRITDTQYF
>TRBV11-2|NA|TRBJ2-2|many
TGTGCCAGCAGCCTCCACGCCGAAAGGGGTGCGGACACCGGGGAGCTGTTTTTT
CASSLHAERGADTGELFF
>TRBV27|TRBD1|TRBJ1-5|few
TGTGCCAGCAGTATCAGGGGGACAAGCAATCAGCCCCAGCATTTT
CASSIRGTSNQPQHF
>TRBV10-1|NA|TRBJ2-7|NA
TGCGCCAGCAGTGAGATGGGAACCCAGGGCGGCGAGCAGTACTTC
CASSEMGTQGGEQYF
>TRBV20-1|NA|TRBJ1-2|NA
TGCAGTGCTAGAGATTACGGCAGGCCCGAGTACTATGGCTACACCTTC
CSARDYGRPEYYGYTF
>TRBV5-6|NA|TRBJ1-1|few
TGTGCCAGCAGCTTGGCCGGACAGTCCATGAACACTGAAGCTTTCTTT
CASSLAGQSMNTEAFF
>TRBV19|NA|TRBJ2-7|NA
TGTGCCAGTAGTATGTTGGGGGGTCGATCCTACGAGCAGTACTTC
CASSMLGGRSYEQYF
>TRBV5-5|TRBD2|TRBJ2-5|many
TGTGCCAGCAGCTACCTAGCGGGTGATCAAGAGACCCAGTACTTC
CASSYLAGDQETQYF
>TRBV6-1|NA|TRBJ1-3|NA
TGTGCCAGCAGTTACTCAACCATATATTTT
CASSYSTIYF
>TRBV4-1|TRBD1|TRBJ2-1|NA
TGCGCCAGCAGCCAAGAGGAACAGGGGTGGAATGAGCAGTTCTTC
CASSQEEQGWNEQFF
>TRBV13|NA|TRBJ2-1|few
TGTGCCAGCAGCTTACTGGGTGATGAGCAGTTCTTC
CASSLLGDEQFF
>TRBV12-3/TRBV12-4|NA|TRBJ2-3|few
TGTGCCAACCGTTTGGCCTCGGATACGCAGTATTTT
CANRLASDTQYF
>TRBV12-3/TRBV12-4|NA|TRBJ1-4|NA
TGTGCCAGCAGTTATGGGGGAGCGACTAATGAAAAACTGTTTTTT
CASSYGGATNEKLFF
>TRBV6-5|TRBD1|TRBJ1-6|few
TGTGCCAGCAGTTACAGGGGGCAGTCGGTTAATTCACCCCTCCACTTT
CASSYRGQSVNSPLHF
>TRBV29-1|TRBD1|TRBJ2-6|few
TGCAGCGTCCGGACAGGGGGGAGTTCTGGGGCCAACGTCCTGACTTTC
CSVRTGGSSGANVLTF
>TRBV5-8|NA|TRBJ2-5|NA
TGTGCCAGCAGCCTCGACCCGGGGTTACGGGAGACCCAGTACTTC
CASSLDPGLRETQYF
>TRBV7-2|NA|TRBJ1-5|few
TGTGCCAGCAGCTTAGACGGGGGTAGCAATCAGCCCCAGCATTTT
CASSLDGGSNQPQHF
>TRBV11-2|NA|TRBJ2-1|many
TGTGCCAGCAGCTCCCGGGACTGGTTCTTC
CASSSRDWFF
>TRBV5-8|TRBD2|TRBJ2-1|few
TGTGCCAGCACTCTCTCTACTAGCGGGAGATACAATGAGCAGTTCTTC
CASTLSTSGRYNEQFF
>TRBV6-1|NA|TRBJ2-3|NA
TGTGCCAGCAGCCCGGGAGAGGGACCACGCGGGACAGATACGCAGTATTTT
CASSPGEGPRGTDTQYF
>TRBV10-3|NA|TRBJ2-1|few
TGTGCCACCATTCGGGGAAGCGACTACAATGAGCAGTTCTTC
CATIRGSDYNEQFF
>TRBV5-1|TRBD1|TRBJ2-7|few
TGCGCCAGCAGCTTGGGTCCGGGACAGTGGAGGTACGAGCAGTACTTC
CASSLGPGQWRYEQYF
>TRBV20-1|NA|TRBJ1-2|NA
TGCAGTGCCGGTTCCGGGGCTGGAGGCTATGGCTACACCTTC
CSAGSGAGGYGYTF
>TRBV7-6|NA|TRBJ1-3|NA
TGTGCCAGCAGCTCGACGTCTATCTCTGGAAACACCATATATTTT
CASSSTSISGNTIYF
>TRBV28|NA|TRBJ2-7|few
TGTGCCAGCAACGGGCCAGGGAGTATTGGCGAGCAGTACTTC
CASNGPGSIGEQYF
>TRBV5-5|NA|TRBJ1-2|NA
TGTGCCAGCAGCTTAGTCTTTCCCAGGGAAGAGGGCTACACCTTC
CASSLVFPREEGYTF
>TRBV2|NA|TRBJ2-3|NA
TGTGCCAGCCTAAAGGGGGACTTTAGCACAGATACGCAGTATTTT
CASLKGDFSTDTQYF